This TCR beta chain was captured in a study of blood T cells in healthy people across ages. Broader study findings: A greater number of naive CD4+ cells and higher diversity distinguished long-lived donors from aged donors.

V lost 6 bases, J lost 2 bases, and 4 bases stayed unmatched. This CDR3 contains 14 residues. Looked up from germline, CDR1 is MNHNS and CDR2 is SASEGT. This clonotype was observed at least ten times. Its matching antigen is unknown. Then a second PCR, running roughly 7 to 11 cycles, was carried out with a sample-barcoded 5' primer and a J-beta primer mix. TCRdb passed the 5' RACE reads through MiXCR, listing each CDR3 protein once. The profile shows around 800,000 distinct CDR3 sequences, more than 35% of them singletons. Drawn from each donor were 7.5 to 10 milliliters of peripheral blood. Researchers isolated at least 7 million PBMCs per sample. The total RNA that was extracted per sample amounted to at least 6 micrograms.

Sequencing used blood. This sequence originates from a man aged 80 or over in good health. The chain is built from TRBV6-1 and TRBJ2-7; 10 bases align to TRBD1. This CDR3 is CASSLDRGTYEQYF. The CDR3 DNA sequence: TGTGCCAGCAGCTTGGACAGGGGGACCTACGAGCAGTACTTC.